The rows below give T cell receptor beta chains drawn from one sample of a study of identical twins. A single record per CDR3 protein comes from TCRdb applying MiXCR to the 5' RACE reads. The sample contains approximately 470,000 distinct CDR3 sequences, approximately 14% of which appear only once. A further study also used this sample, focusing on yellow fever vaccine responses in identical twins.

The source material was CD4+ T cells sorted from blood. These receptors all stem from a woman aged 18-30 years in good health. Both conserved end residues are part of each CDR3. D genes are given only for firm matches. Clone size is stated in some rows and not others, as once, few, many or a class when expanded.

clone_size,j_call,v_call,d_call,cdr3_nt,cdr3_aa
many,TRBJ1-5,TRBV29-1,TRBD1,TGCAGCCTTAGCCAGGACAGGGGCGATAATCAGCCCCAGCATTTT,CSLSQDRGDNQPQHF
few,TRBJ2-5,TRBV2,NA,TGTGCCACTAGGGACACCCAAGAGACCCAGTACTTC,CATRDTQETQYF
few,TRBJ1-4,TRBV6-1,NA,TGTGCCAGTAGCCGGGGTTGGGGCCGTAATGAAAAACTGTTTTTT,CASSRGWGRNEKLFF
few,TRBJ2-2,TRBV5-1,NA,TGCGCCAGCAGCCCCGAGGGCGGGGAGCTGTTTTTT,CASSPEGGELFF
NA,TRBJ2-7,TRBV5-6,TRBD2,TGTGCCAGCAACCCGGGACTAACACTGGTTGACGAGCAGTACTTC,CASNPGLTLVDEQYF
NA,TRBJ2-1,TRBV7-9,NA,TGTGCCAGCAGCCCTCCAGGGGCTAGTGAGAATGAGCAGTTCTTC,CASSPPGASENEQFF
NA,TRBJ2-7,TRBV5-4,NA,TGTGCCAGCAGCTCCGAACGGAGCTCCTACGAGCAGTACTTC,CASSSERSSYEQYF
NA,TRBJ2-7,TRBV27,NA,TGTGCCAGCAGTTTAAGGGCCAGGAACGAGCAGTACTTC,CASSLRARNEQYF
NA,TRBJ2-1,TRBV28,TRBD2,TGTGCCAGCAGTCCGGGACTAGCGGGGGTATGGGTATCCTACAATGAGCAGTTCTTC,CASSPGLAGVWVSYNEQFF
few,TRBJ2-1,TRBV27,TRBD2,TGTGCCAGCAGGGAGCGGGAGCGGAATGAGCAGTTCTTC,CASRERERNEQFF